This TCR beta chain was retrieved from a study of T-cell reconstitution after alpha-beta-depleted transplantation in children. Unique molecular identifiers were incorporated when the TCRbeta library was constructed. TCRdb re-analysed the PCR reads in MiXCR, keeping a single row per CDR3 protein. Among a few hundred thousand distinct CDR3 sequences listed, approximately 10% were seen once. This CDR3 region has 13 residues. Trimming left V 5 bases short and J 1 base short, with 11 bases between. The germline V gene encodes CDR1 GTSNPN and CDR2 SVGIG (reference sequence). The source was PBMCs from the stem cell graft donor, collected from the stem cell graft. The J gene is TRBJ1-1, the V gene TRBV30; D may be TRBD1 (6 bases). The source of this sequence is a human donor who donated a stem cell graft to a child with acute myeloid leukemia. CDR3: CAWSDSENTEAFF. For the CDR3, the DNA is TGTGCCTGGTCGGACAGCGAGAACACTGAAGCTTTCTTT.